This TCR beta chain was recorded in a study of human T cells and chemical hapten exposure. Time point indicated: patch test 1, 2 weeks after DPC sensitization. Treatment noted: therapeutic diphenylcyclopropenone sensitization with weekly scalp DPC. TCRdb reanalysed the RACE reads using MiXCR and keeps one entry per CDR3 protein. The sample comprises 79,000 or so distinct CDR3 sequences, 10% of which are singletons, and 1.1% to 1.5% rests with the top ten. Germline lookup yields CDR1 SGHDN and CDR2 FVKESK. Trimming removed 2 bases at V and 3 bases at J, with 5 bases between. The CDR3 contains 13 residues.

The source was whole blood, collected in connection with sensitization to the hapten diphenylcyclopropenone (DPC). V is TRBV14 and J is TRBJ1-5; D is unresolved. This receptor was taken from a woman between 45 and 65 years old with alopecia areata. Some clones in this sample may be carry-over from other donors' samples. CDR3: CASSQSSNQPQHF. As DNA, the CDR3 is TGTGCCAGCAGCCAAAGTTCCAATCAGCCCCAGCATTTT.